Presented here are 27 T cell receptor beta chains from one specimen sequenced in a study of CD8 T cells in Susac syndrome. The RNA input was about 0.45 to 1 ug, and it was reverse transcribed with random hexamers. MiXCR, applied by TCRdb to the immunoSEQ multiplex PCR reads, yields one record per CDR3 protein. The top ten clones hold more than 0.15% of a sample with some 130,000 distinct CDR3 sequences, approximately 95% of them seen once. Sequenced material: CD8+ T cells from PBMCs. The receptors shown here come from a human donor with Susac syndrome.

The rearrangement joins TRBV2 to TRBJ2-7; 10 positions agree with TRBD2. The CDR3 has 14 amino acids. After removal of 6 bases from V and 0 bases from J, the junction contained 2 bases not matched to a gene. The germline gives CDR1 SNHLY, CDR2 FYNNEI. The CDR3 here is CASRASGSSYEQYF. The CDR3 DNA sequence: TGTGCCAGCAGGGCTAGCGGGAGCTCCTACGAGCAGTACTTC.

The V gene is TRBV4-1, the J gene TRBJ2-7; the match to TRBD1 covers 9 bases. The CDR3 is 15 residues long. Unmatched junction bases numbered 11, after V lost 4 bases and J lost 7 bases. Germline assignment: CDR1 MGHRA and CDR2 YSYEKL. CDR3 sequence (DNA): TGCGCCAGCAGCCCTACCTGGGGGACAGGGAGGGAGCAGTACTTC. It translates to CASSPTWGTGREQYF.

This chain joins TRBV29-1 and TRBJ1-2; D is perhaps TRBD1 (5 bases). Trimming cost V 2 bases and J 4 bases, with 17 bases left between them. Germline V gene data show CDR1 as SQVTM and CDR2 as ANQGSEA. CDR3 length: 15 residues. CDR3 in DNA: TGCAGCGTTGAATATTACCCCTCCGGGGGCTATGGCTACACCTTC. Amino acid sequence: CSVEYYPSGGYGYTF.

The gene calls are TRBV4-1 and TRBJ2-1, with D hard to call. V was clipped by 3 bases and J by 5 bases, with 5 bases between them. The CDR3 sequence is 12 residues long. Germline CDR1 is MGHRA and CDR2 is YSYEKL. This chain's CDR3 is CASSHPNNEQFF. As DNA, the CDR3 is TGCGCCAGCAGCCACCCAAACAATGAGCAGTTCTTC.

This chain uses TRBV5-6 with TRBJ2-5, with 8 bases aligning to TRBD2. Germline V gives CDR1 SGHDT, CDR2 YYEEEE. V lost 4 bases to trimming and J lost 3 bases; unmatched junction nucleotides: 2. This CDR3 is built from 13 residues. The CDR3 loop reads CASSPTSEETQYF. The DNA of the CDR3 is TGTGCCAGCAGCCCGACTAGCGAAGAGACCCAGTACTTC. Drawing the rest from reference TRBV5-6 and TRBJ2-5, the complete variable domain is DAGVTQSPTHLIKTRGQQVTLRCSPKSGHDTVSWYQQALGQGPQFIFQYYEEEERQRGNFPDRFSGHQFPNYSSELNVNALLLGDSALYLCASSPTSEETQYFGPGTRLLVL.

The V gene is TRBV12-3 or TRBV12-4, the J gene TRBJ2-7, with 8 bases fitting TRBD1. The V gene end was trimmed by 3 bases and the J gene end by 1 base; junction bases not matched to a gene: 5. The CDR3 runs to 15 residues. The CDR3: CASSFGTGLSYEQYF. As DNA, the CDR3 is TGTGCCAGCAGTTTTGGGACAGGACTTTCCTACGAGCAGTACTTC.

J is TRBJ1-5 and V is TRBV27; D unresolved. Trimming pared 6 bases from V and 0 bases from J, leaving 12 bases between. The CDR3 covers 15 residues. CDR1 is MNHEY, CDR2 SMNVEV, per germline (reference sequence). CDR3 coding DNA: TGTGCCAGCAGCTACTACCGGGATAGCAATCAGCCCCAGCATTTT. It translates to CASSYYRDSNQPQHF.

This sequence joins TRBV4-1 and TRBJ2-5; 12 bases fit TRBD2. The CDR3 is made up of 21 amino acids. Trimming at V came to 0 bases and at J to 2 bases, leaving 16 bases not matched to a gene. CDR1 MGHRA and CDR2 YSYEKL come from the germline V gene. DNA of the CDR3: TGCGCCAGCAGCCAAGATTACCCTAGCGGGAGGGCTGGGCTCGGGCAAGAGACCCAGTACTTC. Translated, it gives CASSQDYPSGRAGLGQETQYF.

The CDR3 coding sequence is TGTGCCAGCAGCCGCTTTGGGTCGGATGAGCAGTTCTTC. Translation: CASSRFGSDEQFF. This chain joins TRBV11-2 and TRBJ2-1; no firm D call. The CDR3 has 13 amino acids. CDR1 and CDR2 from the germline V gene are SGHAT and FQNNGV. V lost 5 bases and J 8 bases, leaving 13 bases between the germline ends.

The V call is TRBV20-1, the J call TRBJ2-1; 9 bases line up with TRBD2. The length of the CDR3 is 12 residues. J lost 12 bases, V lost 6 bases, and 9 bases had no gene match. Germline CDR1 DFQATT, CDR2 SNEGSKA (reference sequence). CDR3 DNA: TGCAGTGCGACTAGCGGCACCAGTGGGCAGTTCTTC. Translating it yields CSATSGTSGQFF.

The rearrangement uses TRBV15 and TRBJ2-5, with TRBD2 identical over 11 bases. J lost 9 bases, V lost 1 base, and 10 bases had no gene match. CDR1 is LNHNV and CDR2 is YYDKDF in the germline V gene (reference sequence). This CDR3 comprises 16 residues. As DNA, the CDR3 is TGTGCCACCAGCAGAGTACCGGGACTAGCGGAGGGCCCCCAGTACTTC. Its protein is CATSRVPGLAEGPQYF. Together with reference TRBV15 and TRBJ2-5, the CDR3 gives the full variable domain: DAMVIQNPRYQVTQFGKPVTLSCSQTLNHNVMYWYQQKSSQAPKLLFHYYDKDFNNEADTPDNFQSRRPNTSFCFLDIRSPGLGDTAMYLCATSRVPGLAEGPQYFGPGTRLLVL.

The chain is built from TRBV9 and TRBJ2-1, with no clear D. This CDR3 has 11 residues. Germline V CDR1 and CDR2: SGDLS, YYNGEE. V lost 3 bases to trimming and J lost 7 bases, with 5 bases between them. CDR3 protein: CASSDHNEQFF. CDR3 DNA: TGTGCCAGCAGCGATCATAATGAGCAGTTCTTC.

The chain links TRBV12-3 or TRBV12-4 to TRBJ2-2; possible D gene TRBD2, 6 bases. CDR3 length: 15 residues. The V end was cut by 3 bases, the J end by 2 bases, with 10 bases between. CDR3 DNA: TGTGCCAGCAGTTTTTCAGCGGGTAACACCGGGGAGCTGTTTTTT. Protein sequence: CASSFSAGNTGELFF.

J is TRBJ2-7 and V is TRBV4-1, with 10 bases that match TRBD1. CDR1 MGHRA and CDR2 YSYEKL come from the germline V gene. The CDR3 length is 17 residues. V gave up 0 bases and J gave up 3 bases; unmatched junction bases: 8. The CDR3 DNA sequence: TGCGCCAGCAGCCAAGATGTTGGACAGGGGGGCAACTACGAGCAGTACTTC. It encodes CASSQDVGQGGNYEQYF.

The chain has TRBV20-1 and TRBJ2-1; D is unclear. Germline CDR1 DFQATT, CDR2 SNEGSKA (reference sequence). This CDR3 is 14 amino acids long. V was clipped by 0 bases and J by 11 bases, with 17 bases between them. The CDR3 loop reads CSARDLGGKDQQFF. The CDR3 nucleotides are TGCAGTGCTAGAGATCTGGGTGGGAAGGACCAGCAGTTCTTC.

The chain joins TRBV20-1 to TRBJ2-5; D is ambiguous. The germline V and J ends were trimmed by 5 bases and 7 bases, with 23 bases remaining between them. From germline, CDR1 is DFQATT and CDR2 SNEGSKA (reference sequence). The CDR3 length is 15 residues. The CDR3 sequence is CSAEEFLGPQWTQYF. In DNA form, the CDR3 reads TGCAGTGCTGAAGAATTCCTAGGACCCCAGTGGACCCAGTACTTC.

The V and J genes are TRBV5-4 and TRBJ2-1; the match to TRBD2 covers 11 bases. V lost 0 bases and J lost 6; bases outside the gene matches: 2. Germline V lookup: CDR1 SGHNT, CDR2 YYREEE (reference sequence). The CDR3 runs 15 residues. CDR3 DNA sequence: TGTGCCAGCAGCTTGGCACTAGCGGGAGTCAATGAGCAGTTCTTC. Translated: CASSLALAGVNEQFF.

The chain links TRBV30 to TRBJ1-1; D is uncertain. CDR1 GTSNPN and CDR2 SVGIG come from the germline V gene (reference sequence). Trimming left V 5 bases short and J 4 bases short, with 14 bases between. The CDR3 length is 13 residues. DNA for the CDR3: TGTGCCTGGTTAAATCAGGTTGGCACTGAAGCTTTCTTT. Amino acid sequence: CAWLNQVGTEAFF.

The chain has TRBV24-1 and TRBJ2-1, with D perhaps TRBD2 (6 bases). The V gene's germline CDR1 is KGHDR and CDR2 SFDVKD. V lost 6 bases to trimming and J lost 9 bases, with 8 bases between them. The CDR3 length is 11 residues. CDR3 amino acids: CATSWGGEQFF. CDR3 bases: TGTGCCACCAGTTGGGGAGGTGAGCAGTTCTTC.

The chain recombines TRBV7-6 with TRBJ1-1; no definite D call. Germline lookup yields CDR1 SGHVS and CDR2 FNYEAQ. The V and J ends lost 1 base and 1 base respectively, with 10 bases between them. There are 15 residues in the CDR3. In nucleotides, the CDR3 is TGTGCCAGCAGCTTAGATCCGTACACGAACACTGAAGCTTTCTTT. It translates to CASSLDPYTNTEAFF.

The chain combines TRBV4-1 with TRBJ2-2, with TRBD2 identical over 7 bases. Germline-derived CDR1 and CDR2 are MGHRA and YSYEKL. Losses at the gene ends were 8 bases for V and 7 bases for J; bases not matched to a gene: 10. The CDR3 runs 14 residues. CDR3 region: CASGRLAGVGELFF. The CDR3, as DNA: TGCGCCAGCGGGCGACTAGCTGGTGTCGGGGAGCTGTTTTTT.

The rearrangement joins TRBV9 to TRBJ2-6, with a tentative D call TRBD1 (6 bases). Per germline, CDR1 SGDLS and CDR2 YYNGEE. V lost 3 bases and J 2 bases, leaving 9 bases between the germline ends. This CDR3 has 15 residues. The CDR3 sequence is CASSGGRAGANVLTF. DNA of the CDR3: TGTGCCAGCAGCGGGGGGCGGGCTGGGGCCAACGTCCTGACTTTC.

This chain links TRBV5-6 with TRBJ2-7; no clear D gene. The CDR3 has 14 amino acids. The germline V gene has CDR1 SGHDT and CDR2 YYEEEE. The V and J ends lost 0 bases and 3 bases respectively, with 10 bases between them. The CDR3: CASSLANSLYEQYF. CDR3 DNA: TGTGCCAGCAGCTTGGCCAACTCCCTCTACGAGCAGTACTTC.

The rearrangement uses TRBV7-2 and TRBJ1-5; no definite D call. The V gene lost 3 bases and the J gene lost 6 bases, with 12 bases spanning the gap. The CDR3 extends over 14 amino acids. Germline CDR1 SGHTA, CDR2 FQGNSA. The CDR3 nucleotides read TGTGCCAGCAGCTTTGGCGCCTTAACTCAGCCCCAGCATTTT. It is translated as CASSFGALTQPQHF.

The rearrangement joins TRBV5-4 to TRBJ1-1; D unclear. CDR1 is SGHNT and CDR2 is YYREEE in the germline V gene (reference sequence). The CDR3 is 12 amino acids. V shed 0 bases and J shed 3 bases, with 3 bases lying between them. The CDR3 region is CASSLEYTEAFF. The CDR3 DNA reads as TGTGCCAGCAGCTTGGAGTACACTGAAGCTTTCTTT.

The gene calls are TRBV6-5 and TRBJ2-1; D might be TRBD2 (5 bases). CDR1 MNHEY and CDR2 SVGAGI come from the germline V gene. There are 17 residues in the CDR3. Trimming shortened V by 0 bases and J by 0 bases, and 12 bases separated the two germline ends. CDR3: CASSYSIEGSSYNEQFF. The CDR3 region has the DNA TGTGCCAGCAGTTACTCGATCGAGGGAAGCTCCTACAATGAGCAGTTCTTC.

J is TRBJ2-3 and V is TRBV14, with D maybe TRBD2 (7 bases). Per the germline V gene, CDR1 is SGHDN and CDR2 is FVKESK. The CDR3 spans 17 residues. V was trimmed by 0 bases and J by 2 bases, leaving 15 bases between them. CDR3: CASSQDERGGPTDTQYF. For the CDR3, the DNA is TGTGCCAGCAGCCAAGATGAAAGGGGGGGGCCCACAGATACGCAGTATTTT.